The 26 T cell receptor beta chains below all came from one sample that was sequenced in a study of T cells in Graves' hyperthyroidism and ophthalmopathy. RNA transcripts yielded amplified TCR beta CDR3 regions. Primed by the HTBI set, a first-round RT-PCR was run on the TCR CDR3. TCRdb reprocessed the multiplex PCR reads via MiXCR and lists one record per CDR3 protein. The sample shows hundreds of thousands of distinct CDR3 sequences, roughly 20% of them seen only once. What was sequenced was blood. All receptors derive from a young man with Graves' ophthalmopathy.

V gene TRBV10-3 combines with J gene TRBJ1-5; D call uncertain. Trimming took 6 bases from V and 6 from J, leaving 18 bases between them. CDR3 length: 15 amino acids. Germline CDR1 and CDR2: ENHRY and SYGVKD. CDR3 sequence: CAIRGTPSPSQPQHF. The CDR3 nucleotides are TGTGCCATCAGAGGAACTCCCTCACCCAGTCAGCCCCAGCATTTT.

This clonotype was seen at least ten times. The rearrangement links TRBV7-8 to TRBJ1-1; D is perhaps TRBD1 (6 bases). The V end was cut by 1 base, the J end by 8 bases, with 20 bases between. Germline V gene data show CDR1 as SGHVS and CDR2 as FQNEAQ. CDR3 length: 16 residues. CDR3 coding DNA: TGTGCCAGCAGCTTAGACCGTTGGGGGGCGCGGGAGGAAGCTTTCTTT. This codes for CASSLDRWGAREEAFF.

This rearrangement joins TRBV20-1 to TRBJ1-2; 9 nucleotides match TRBD1. The length of the CDR3 is 15 residues. In germline, CDR1 is DFQATT, CDR2 SNEGSKA (reference sequence). The V and J ends lost 3 bases and 6 bases, in that order; junction bases with no gene match: 11. The CDR3 bases are TGCAGTGCTAGTCTTGGGACAGGGCAGTTCGATGGCTACACCTTC. This sequence encodes CSASLGTGQFDGYTF.

This chain uses TRBV3-1 with TRBJ1-5; D uncertain. The CDR3 consists of 15 residues. The germline V gene has CDR1 LGHDT and CDR2 YNNKEL (reference sequence). V was cut by 5 bases and J by 0 bases, with 11 bases left in between. CDR3 sequence: CASSSTATSNQPQHF. CDR3 coding DNA: TGTGCCAGCAGCTCGACGGCGACTAGCAATCAGCCCCAGCATTTT. Combining the CDR3 with reference TRBV3-1 and TRBJ1-5 gives the whole variable domain DTAVSQTPKYLVTQMGNDKSIKCEQNLGHDTMYWYKQDSKKFLKIMFSYNNKELIINETVPNRFSPKSPDKAHLNLHINSLELGDSAVYFCASSSTATSNQPQHFGDGTRLSIL.

This clonotype has a count of ten or more. The chain links TRBV11-2 to TRBJ2-7, with 7 bases aligning to TRBD2. V gave up 7 bases and J gave up 0 bases; unmatched junction bases: 6. Germline V gives CDR1 SGHAT, CDR2 FQNNGV. This CDR3 comprises 14 residues. The CDR3 region has the DNA TGTGCCAGCAATAGCGGGCCTAGCTCCTACGAGCAGTACTTC. Translated, it gives CASNSGPSSYEQYF.

This clonotype was counted only a few times. The chain has TRBV6-2 or TRBV6-3 and TRBJ2-6; D not certain. The CDR3 consists of 13 residues. Germline-derived CDR1 and CDR2 are MNHEY and SVGEGT. V lost 4 bases and J lost 2, with 3 bases in between. The CDR3 DNA sequence: TGTGCCAGCAGTTCTACTGGGGCCAACGTCCTGACTTTC. Its translation: CASSSTGANVLTF.

In its sample, this clonotype was seen a few times. This chain uses TRBV28 with TRBJ1-3; D is undetermined. Germline V gene data show CDR1 as MDHEN and CDR2 as SYDVKM. The V gene lost 3 bases and the J gene lost 4 bases, with 10 bases spanning the gap. This CDR3 has 14 amino acids. The CDR3 reads CASSFAREGNTIYF. The CDR3 coding sequence is TGTGCCAGCAGTTTTGCCCGGGAAGGAAACACCATATATTTT. Supplemented by reference TRBV28 and TRBJ1-3, the full variable domain reads DVKVTQSSRYLVKRTGEKVFLECVQDMDHENMFWYRQDPGLGLRLIYFSYDVKMKEKGDIPEGYSVSREKKERFSLILESASTNQTSMYLCASSFAREGNTIYFGEGSWLTVV.

The rearrangement uses TRBV29-1 and TRBJ2-7; D ambiguous. The CDR3 spans 13 residues. Looked up from germline, CDR1 is SQVTM and CDR2 is ANQGSEA. Trimming stripped 5 bases from V and 0 bases from J, with 11 bases between. CDR3 nucleotide sequence: TGCAGCGTTCATTTGGCGGACTCCTACGAGCAGTACTTC. It is translated as CSVHLADSYEQYF.

The V and J genes are TRBV4-2 and TRBJ2-1, with TRBD1 matching 10 bases. The CDR3 has 15 amino acids. The V and J ends lost 4 bases and 7 bases, in that order; junction bases with no gene match: 7. Germline loops: CDR1 LGHNA, CDR2 YNFKEQ. DNA for the CDR3: TGTGCCAGCAGCCGAGACAGGGGGCAGTCGAATGAGCAGTTCTTC. It yields the protein CASSRDRGQSNEQFF.

This clonotype was counted many times. The J gene is TRBJ2-3, the V gene TRBV9; TRBD2 aligns across 8 bases. CDR3 length: 16 residues. V trimming: 4 bases; J trimming: 1 base; junction bases outside the gene matches: 8. Germline lookup yields CDR1 SGDLS and CDR2 YYNGEE. In DNA form, the CDR3 reads TGTGCCAGCAGCCGACGGGGAGCGGGGGGCACAGATACGCAGTATTTT. It is translated as CASSRRGAGGTDTQYF. Full variable domain (missing parts from reference TRBV9 and TRBJ2-3): DSGVTQTPKHLITATGQRVTLRCSPRSGDLSVYWYQQSLDQGLQFLIQYYNGEERAKGNILERFSAQQFPDLHSELNLSSLELGDSALYFCASSRRGAGGTDTQYFGPGTRLTVL.

This clonotype was found many times. V and J are TRBV6-2 or TRBV6-3 and TRBJ2-3; 7 positions agree with TRBD1. Germline trimming cut 10 bases from V and 0 bases from J; bases unmatched to any gene: 7. Germline V gene data show CDR1 as MNHEY and CDR2 as SVGEGT. The CDR3 runs 14 residues. For the CDR3, the DNA is TGTGCCACCCGCCCGGGACAGAGCACAGATACGCAGTATTTT. This encodes CATRPGQSTDTQYF.

This sequence joins TRBV6-1 and TRBJ2-5; 7 nucleotides line up with TRBD2. The V and J ends lost 5 bases and 3 bases, in that order; junction bases with no gene match: 9. CDR1 is MNHNS and CDR2 is SASEGT in the germline V gene. There are 15 residues in the CDR3. Here the CDR3 reads CASSPAGSGKETQYF. The CDR3 nucleotides read TGTGCCAGCAGTCCCGCGGGGAGCGGGAAAGAGACCCAGTACTTC.

The sample holds many counts of this clonotype. The chain links TRBV20-1 to TRBJ2-7; D may be TRBD2 (5 bases). Trimming shortened V by 5 bases and J by 7 bases, and 18 bases separated the two germline ends. Germline V gene sequence: CDR1 DFQATT, CDR2 SNEGSKA (reference sequence). There are 13 residues in the CDR3. In nucleotides, the CDR3 is TGCAGTGCTCCCCCCGGAACTTCGGGAGAGCAGTACTTC. Its protein product is CSAPPGTSGEQYF.

The V gene is TRBV3-1, the J gene TRBJ1-2; TRBD1 agrees at 7 bases. Germline loops: CDR1 LGHDT, CDR2 YNNKEL (reference sequence). V lost 4 bases to trimming and J lost 2 bases; unmatched junction nucleotides: 4. CDR3 length: 14 amino acids. CDR3 amino acids: CASSRRGQNYGYTF. CDR3 nucleotides: TGTGCCAGCAGCCGAAGGGGACAGAACTATGGCTACACCTTC.

The chain joins TRBV5-6 to TRBJ1-2; 7 nucleotides line up with TRBD1. This CDR3 is 13 amino acids long. With 2 bases clipped from V and 7 bases from J, the junction kept 5 bases outside the gene matches. CDR1 is SGHDT and CDR2 is YYEEEE in the germline V gene. The chain's CDR3 is CASSFDRVAGYTF. The CDR3, as DNA: TGTGCCAGCAGCTTCGACAGGGTTGCTGGCTACACCTTC.

As to this clonotype: A much larger clone lies a single base off, so this may be a read error. This chain connects TRBV12-3 or TRBV12-4 to TRBJ2-1, with D unresolved. The CDR3 runs 14 residues. As DNA, the CDR3 is TGTGCCAGCAGTTTAAGGGATTTCTCCAATGAGCGGTTCTTC. Translation gives CASSLRDFSNERFF.

The sample holds one count of this clonotype. A much larger clone differs by one base, so this may be a read error. The J gene is TRBJ1-2, the V gene TRBV7-9; TRBD1 matches 8 bases. The length of the CDR3 is 14 residues. Germline V gene lookup returns CDR1 SEHNR and CDR2 FQNEAQ (reference sequence). The CDR3 region is CAGSSGQGGHGYTF. CDR3 nucleotide sequence: TGTGCCGGCAGCTCAGGACAGGGTGGACATGGCTACACCTTC.

In this sample, this clonotype turned up a few times. V is TRBV27 and J is TRBJ2-2; weak D call: TRBD1 (5 bases). The V end was cut by 5 bases, the J end by 6 bases, with 16 bases between. This CDR3 is 15 amino acids long. Per germline, CDR1 MNHEY and CDR2 SMNVEV (reference sequence). The CDR3 DNA reads TGTGCCAGCAGTACCACCCCCACAGGCTCCGGGGAGCTGTTTTTT. The encoded protein is CASSTTPTGSGELFF.

The V and J genes are TRBV9 and TRBJ2-5, with 10 bases fitting TRBD2. With 0 bases clipped from V and 1 base from J, the junction kept 9 bases outside the gene matches. This CDR3 region has 18 residues. Germline CDR1 reads SGDLS; CDR2 reads YYNGEE. CDR3 in DNA: TGTGCCAGCAGCGTAGAGGTCCCCAGCGGGAGGGCCCAAGAGACCCAGTACTTC. It yields the protein CASSVEVPSGRAQETQYF.

This clonotype was counted a few times. V usage is TRBV6-5 and J usage is TRBJ2-3; 10 bases align to TRBD2. The CDR3 is 18 residues long. Per germline, CDR1 MNHEY and CDR2 SVGAGI. Trimming removed 0 bases from V and 0 bases from J; junction bases left unmatched: 6. Written as DNA, the CDR3 is TGTGCCAGCAGTTACTCCGTTGGGACTAGCGCCAGCACAGATACGCAGTATTTT. Its protein is CASSYSVGTSASTDTQYF.

This clonotype has at least ten counts. The genes are TRBV12-3 or TRBV12-4 and TRBJ1-1; TRBD1 might be the D (5 bases). This CDR3 spans 12 amino acids. V lost 5 bases, J lost 5 bases, and 9 bases lay in between. The CDR3 bases are TGTGCCAGCAGTCCGGGGACTACTGAAGCTTTCTTT. Translation gives CASSPGTTEAFF.

The V and J genes are TRBV7-2 and TRBJ2-3; 10 positions match TRBD2. Germline V CDR1 and CDR2: SGHTA, FQGNSA. There are 15 residues in the CDR3. With V trimmed by 4 bases and J by 2 bases, 3 bases remained unmatched. CDR3 coding DNA: TGTGCCAGCAGCTCGGGACTAGCGAACACAGATACGCAGTATTTT. This translates into CASSSGLANTDTQYF. Using reference TRBV7-2 and TRBJ2-3 for the parts outside the CDR3, the full variable domain is GAGVSQSPSNKVTEKGKDVELRCDPISGHTALYWYRQSLGQGLEFLIYFQGNSAPDKSGLPSDRFSAERTGGSVSTLTIQRTQQEDSAVYLCASSSGLANTDTQYFGPGTRLTVL.

Ten or more counts support this clonotype. The gene calls are TRBV18 and TRBJ1-2; D gene uncertain. Trimming stripped 3 bases from V and 4 bases from J, with 9 bases between. The CDR3 is made up of 13 amino acids. Germline assignment: CDR1 KGHSH and CDR2 LQKENI. The CDR3 DNA reads TGTGCCAGCTCACCTGGGCAGTCCTATGGCTACACCTTC. It yields the protein CASSPGQSYGYTF.

This clonotype was counted only a few times. The chain is built from TRBV7-8 and TRBJ1-1; no clear D gene. The CDR3 sequence is 12 residues long. The germline gives CDR1 SGHVS, CDR2 FQNEAQ. V lost 5 bases and J 8 bases, leaving 12 bases between the germline ends. The CDR3 DNA reads as TGTGCCAGCAGCGCTCAGACTTGGGAAGCTTTCTTT. This encodes CASSAQTWEAFF. Looking up the rest from reference TRBV7-8 and TRBJ1-1 gives the full variable domain: GAGVSQSPRYKVAKRGQDVALRCDPISGHVSLFWYQQALGQGPEFLTYFQNEAQLDKSGLPSDRFFAERPEGSVSTLKIQRTQQEDSAVYLCASSAQTWEAFFGQGTRLTVV.

The gene calls are TRBV24-1 and TRBJ1-5; D gene unclear. V shed 4 bases and J shed 7 bases, with 10 bases lying between them. Per the germline V gene, CDR1 is KGHDR and CDR2 is SFDVKD. CDR3 length equals 13 residues. The CDR3 DNA reads as TGTGCCACCAGTGAGTACGGCCCCCAGCCCCAGCATTTT. Residues: CATSEYGPQPQHF.

The table lists this clonotype with many counts. This rearrangement joins TRBV28 to TRBJ2-3; D remains unclear. The V gene lost 0 bases and the J gene lost 2 bases, with 12 bases spanning the gap. CDR1 MDHEN and CDR2 SYDVKM come from the germline V gene. This CDR3 has 16 residues. The CDR3 region is CASSLWIGSTTDTQYF. DNA of the CDR3: TGTGCCAGCAGTTTATGGATAGGGTCTACCACAGATACGCAGTATTTT.